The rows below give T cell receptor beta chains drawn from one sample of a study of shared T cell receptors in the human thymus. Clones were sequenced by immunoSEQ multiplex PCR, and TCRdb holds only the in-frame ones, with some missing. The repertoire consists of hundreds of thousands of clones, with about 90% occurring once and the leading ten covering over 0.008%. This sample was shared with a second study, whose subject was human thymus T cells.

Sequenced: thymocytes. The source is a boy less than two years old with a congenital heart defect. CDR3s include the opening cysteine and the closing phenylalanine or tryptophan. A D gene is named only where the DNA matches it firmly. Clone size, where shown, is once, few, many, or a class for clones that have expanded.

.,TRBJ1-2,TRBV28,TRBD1,TGTGCCAGCAGTTTTTCTTACAGGGGCTCTCTCGATGGCTACACCTTC,CASSFSYRGSLDGYTF
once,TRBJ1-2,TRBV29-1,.,TGCAGCGTTGTCGGTCTCAGGGATGGCTACACCTTC,CSVVGLRDGYTF
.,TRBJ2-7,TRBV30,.,TGTGCCTGGAGTGTATGGGGGGAAGAAAAATACGAGCAGTACTTC,CAWSVWGEEKYEQYF
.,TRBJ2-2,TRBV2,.,TGTGCCAGCAGTGAAGCGCCGGGGGGCCGGAACACCGGGGAGCTGTTTTTT,CASSEAPGGRNTGELFF
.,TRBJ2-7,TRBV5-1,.,TGCGCCAGCAGCGCCACAGGGAGTGCGTCCTACGAGCAGTACTTC,CASSATGSASYEQYF
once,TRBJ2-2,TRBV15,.,TGTGCCACCAGCCCCCAGGGCCCTAGCGAGACGAACACCGGGGAGCTGTTTTTT,CATSPQGPSETNTGELFF
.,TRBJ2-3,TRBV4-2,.,TGTGCCAGCAGCCAGCATGTACTCAGGGACTCCACAGATACGCAGTATTTT,CASSQHVLRDSTDTQYF
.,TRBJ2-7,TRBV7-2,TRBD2,TGTGCCAGCAGCCCCCGCTCTAGCGGGGGGGGCCCTGACTCCTACGAGCAGTACTTC,CASSPRSSGGGPDSYEQYF
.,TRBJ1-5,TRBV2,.,TGTGCCAGCAGTGTCCTTGACTCGGGTAATCAGCCCCAGCATTTT,CASSVLDSGNQPQHF
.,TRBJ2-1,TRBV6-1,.,TGTGCCAGCAGTGAAGGGCGGCCTATGAGCTCCTACAATGAGCAGTTCTTC,CASSEGRPMSSYNEQFF
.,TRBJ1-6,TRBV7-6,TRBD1,TGTGCCAGCAGCCTACGGACAGGGGATTCACCCCTCCACTTT,CASSLRTGDSPLHF
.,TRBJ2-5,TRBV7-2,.,TGTGCCAGCAGCTTATCGGCGGTTGGGACCCAGTACTTC,CASSLSAVGTQYF
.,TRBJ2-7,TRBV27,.,TGTGCCAGCAGGTGCGGGGAATACGAGCAGTACTTC,CASRCGEYEQYF
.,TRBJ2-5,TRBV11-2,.,TGTGCCAGCAGCCCAGTTCCTAGCGACGAGACCCAGTACTTC,CASSPVPSDETQYF
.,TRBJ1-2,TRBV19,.,TGTGCCAGTAGTAGAACAGGAAGGAGCAACTATGGCTACACCTTC,CASSRTGRSNYGYTF
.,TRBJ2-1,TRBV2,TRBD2,TGTGCCAGCAGTCGAATAACTAGCGGGAGTCATTACAATGAGCAGTTCTTC,CASSRITSGSHYNEQFF
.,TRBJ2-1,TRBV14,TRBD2,TGTGCCAGCAGCCAGACTAGCGGGGGGGCCGACAATGAGCAGTTCTTC,CASSQTSGGADNEQFF
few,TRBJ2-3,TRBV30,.,TGTGCCTGGAGTTATGGAGGGAGACGGTCTAGCACAGATACGCAGTATTTT,CAWSYGGRRSSTDTQYF
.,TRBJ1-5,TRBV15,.,TGTGCCACCAGCAGACTGGGACACGCAAAATCGTATAGCAATCAGCTCCAGCATTTT,CATSRLGHAKSYSNQLQHF
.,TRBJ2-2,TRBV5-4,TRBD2,TGTGCCAGCAGCTTGACTAGCGGGAAGATCGGGGAGCTGTTTTTT,CASSLTSGKIGELFF
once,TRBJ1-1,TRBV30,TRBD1,TGTGCCTGGAGTCCCTACAGGGGAGGAACTGAAGCTTTCTTT,CAWSPYRGGTEAFF
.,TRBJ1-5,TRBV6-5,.,TGTGCCAGCAGGCCTTCGGGTGGACAGCCCCAGCATTTT,CASRPSGGQPQHF
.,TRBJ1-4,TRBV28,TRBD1,TGTGCCAGCAGTTTCCAAGACAGGGTTCTCTTAAGGCGAGGGGAAAAACTGTTTTTT,CASSFQDRVLLRRGEKLFF
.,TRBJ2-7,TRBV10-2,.,TGCGCCAGCAGTGACTATGTGGGTTCAGGGTTCTACGAGCAGTACTTC,CASSDYVGSGFYEQYF
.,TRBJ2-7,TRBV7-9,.,TGTGCCAGCAGCGAAAGGTCGAGGCGGGGGCCATCCTACGAGCAGTACTTC,CASSERSRRGPSYEQYF
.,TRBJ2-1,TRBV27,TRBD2,TGTGCCAGTAGAAACCGGGGGGGCTCCTACAATGAGCAGTTCTTC,CASRNRGGSYNEQFF
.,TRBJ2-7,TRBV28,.,TGTGCCAGCAGTACCCCCCCGCGGGGCTACGAGCAGTACTTC,CASSTPPRGYEQYF
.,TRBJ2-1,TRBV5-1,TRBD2,TGCGCCAGCAGCGGGACTAGCGGGGGCGGCAATGAGCAGTTCTTC,CASSGTSGGGNEQFF
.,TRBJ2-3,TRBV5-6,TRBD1,TGTGCCAGCAACTTGGCGGACAGGGGGCTGGCGAGAGATACGCAGTATTTT,CASNLADRGLARDTQYF
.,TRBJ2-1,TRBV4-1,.,TGCGCCAGCAGCCAAGGGGGGACTCTTCCATACAATGAGCAGTTCTTC,CASSQGGTLPYNEQFF
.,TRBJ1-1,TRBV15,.,TGTGCCACCAGCACCCGGGACAACGGGCATTCGAGGAACACTGAAGCTTTCTTT,CATSTRDNGHSRNTEAFF
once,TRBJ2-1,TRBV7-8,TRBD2,TGTGCCAGCAGCCTCCCGGGACTAGCGTGGAATGAGCAGTTCTTC,CASSLPGLAWNEQFF
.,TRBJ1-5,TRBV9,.,TGTGCCAGCAGCGTATCCTCGGGTAGCAATCAGCCCCAGCATTTT,CASSVSSGSNQPQHF
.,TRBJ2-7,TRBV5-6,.,TGTGCCAGCAGCTTAATGGACAACTCCTACGAGCAGTACTTC,CASSLMDNSYEQYF
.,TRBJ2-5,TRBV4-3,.,TGCGCCAGCAGCCAAGGTCTGCGGGCCCAAGAGACCCAGTACTTC,CASSQGLRAQETQYF
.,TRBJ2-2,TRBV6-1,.,TGTGCCAGCAGGGAACAGGTCGGGGAGCTGTTTTTT,CASREQVGELFF
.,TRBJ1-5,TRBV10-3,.,TGTGCCATCAGTGAGGATCAGCTCGGGTGGACACGCAAACAGCCCCAGCATTTT,CAISEDQLGWTRKQPQHF
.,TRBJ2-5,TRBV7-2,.,TGTGCCAGCAGCTCCAACCTCAAGAGGTTGGAGACCCAGTACTTC,CASSSNLKRLETQYF
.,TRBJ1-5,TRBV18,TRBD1,TGTGCCAGCTCACCATCCGGGGACGGAAGGACAGGGGGAGGAGGCCAGCATTTT,CASSPSGDGRTGGGGQHF
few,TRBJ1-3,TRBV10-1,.,TGCGCCAGCAGACTCGGGAGCTCTGGAAACACCATATATTTT,CASRLGSSGNTIYF
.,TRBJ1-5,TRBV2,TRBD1,TGTGCCAGCAGAACACAGGGGGCGAGACAGCCCCAGCATTTT,CASRTQGARQPQHF
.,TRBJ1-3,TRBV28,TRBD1,TGTGCCAGCAGCACTACCGGACAGGGTTCTGGAAACACCATATATTTT,CASSTTGQGSGNTIYF
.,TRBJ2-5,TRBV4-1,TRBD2,TGCGCCAGCAGCCCATGGGGACCTAGCGGAGCCAACCAAGAGACCCAGTACTTC,CASSPWGPSGANQETQYF
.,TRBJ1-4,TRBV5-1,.,TGCGCCAGCAGCCCCGGACAGCCAACTAATGAAAAACTGTTTTTT,CASSPGQPTNEKLFF